Sequencing of this TCR beta chain was carried out in a study of OX40 agonist ivuxolimab in advanced cancers. On this clone: Its target is unknown.

Broader study findings: The authors did not determine the antigen specificity of the expanded peripheral T cells. Among some nonresponders, normalized T-cell clonal expansion was also low.

The CDR3 loop spans 16 amino acids. The germline V gene encodes CDR1 MNHEY and CDR2 SMNVEV (reference sequence). Trimming removed 0 bases from V and 0 bases from J, with 11 bases in between. The protocol was immunoSEQ multiplex PCR, while the TCRdb copy is restricted to in-frame clones and leaves out a portion. The data contain fewer than 80,000 clones, roughly four fifths of them singletons. The material sequenced was CD4+ or CD8+ T cells sorted from blood, taken in a trial of the OX40 agonist ivuxolimab. The TCR originated in an adult with an advanced solid tumor such as melanoma, head and neck, liver or kidney cancer. The chain employs TRBV27 and TRBJ1-1; the D is unclear. In DNA, the CDR3 is TGTGCCAGCAGTTTATCTAGATCGGGTCTGAACACTGAAGCTTTCTTT. This encodes CASSLSRSGLNTEAFF.